This passage covers 8 T cell receptor beta chains from one sample sequenced in a study of blood T cells in healthy people across ages. Then a second PCR, running roughly 7 to 11 cycles, was carried out with a sample-barcoded 5' primer and a J-beta primer mix. TCRdb ran MiXCR on the 5' RACE reads and lists one entry per CDR3 protein. Here the sample spans about 1 million distinct CDR3 sequences, around 45% being singletons. The sample consisted of blood. Source of these receptors: a woman aged 55-70 years in good health.

There are a few counts of this clonotype. The chain recombines TRBV20-1 with TRBJ2-1; TRBD2 agrees at 14 bases. The trim removed 4 bases at V and 2 bases at J, leaving 13 bases unmatched. Germline V gives CDR1 DFQATT, CDR2 SNEGSKA (reference sequence). The CDR3 is made up of 19 amino acids. The CDR3 is CSATTGTSGSRAAYNEQFF. CDR3 sequence (DNA): TGCAGTGCTACGACCGGGACTAGCGGGAGTCGAGCGGCCTACAATGAGCAGTTCTTC.

V usage is TRBV5-5 and J usage is TRBJ1-5; 7 nucleotides align to TRBD1. CDR1 is SGHKS, CDR2 YYEKEE, per germline (reference sequence). V was clipped by 2 bases and J by 7 bases; unmatched bases: 3. This CDR3 region has 13 residues. CDR3 bases: TGTGCCAGCAGCTTCCAGGGGGAGCAGCCCCAGCATTTT. Protein sequence: CASSFQGEQPQHF.

The V and J genes are TRBV9 and TRBJ2-7; 9 nucleotides match TRBD2. The germline gives CDR1 SGDLS, CDR2 YYNGEE. The V gene end was trimmed by 0 bases and the J gene end by 6 bases; junction bases not matched to a gene: 7. The CDR3 is made up of 15 amino acids. The CDR3 loop reads CASSVDGSGRGEQYF. CDR3 sequence (DNA): TGTGCCAGCAGCGTAGATGGTAGCGGGAGAGGCGAGCAGTACTTC. Filled out from reference TRBV9 and TRBJ2-7, the complete variable domain reads DSGVTQTPKHLITATGQRVTLRCSPRSGDLSVYWYQQSLDQGLQFLIQYYNGEERAKGNILERFSAQQFPDLHSELNLSSLELGDSALYFCASSVDGSGRGEQYFGPGTRLTVT.

The chain joins TRBV20-1 to TRBJ1-4, with unresolved D. The CDR3 totals 15 residues. CDR1 and CDR2 from the germline V gene are DFQATT and SNEGSKA (reference sequence). V lost 3 bases and J 3 bases, leaving 14 bases between the germline ends. CDR3 in DNA: TGCAGTGCTAGCGATATAGGGCAGGCTAATGAAAAACTGTTTTTT. Amino acids: CSASDIGQANEKLFF.

This clonotype was recorded many times. The chain is built from TRBV10-3 and TRBJ2-3; D possibly corresponds to TRBD2 (6 bases). CDR1 and CDR2 from the germline V gene are ENHRY and SYGVKD. The V end was cut by 7 bases, the J end by 4 bases, with 18 bases between. The CDR3 runs to 15 residues. DNA of the CDR3: TGTGCCATCATGCTCGGAGGGAGTAGGGCAGATACGCAGTATTTT. Protein sequence: CAIMLGGSRADTQYF.

This sequence joins TRBV2 and TRBJ2-3; no definite D call. Trimming shortened V by 3 bases and J by 6 bases, and 10 bases separated the two germline ends. Germline-derived CDR1 and CDR2 are SNHLY and FYNNEI. The CDR3 has 13 amino acids. The DNA for the CDR3 is TGTGCCAGCAGTGATGAGCGACGGGATACGCAGTATTTT. It specifies CASSDERRDTQYF.

The CDR3 is CASSFGGSNEKLFF. CDR3 coding DNA: TGTGCCAGCAGCTTCGGCGGGTCCAATGAAAAACTGTTTTTT. The chain carries TRBV7-9 and TRBJ1-4, with D uncertain. In germline, CDR1 is SEHNR, CDR2 FQNEAQ (reference sequence). This CDR3 is 14 amino acids long. Trimming pared 3 bases from V and 5 bases from J, leaving 10 bases between.

As to this clonotype: A much larger clone differs by one base, so this may be a read error. The rearrangement uses TRBV21-1 and TRBJ2-3; the table's D call of TRBD1 was not tested on the DNA. TRBV21-1 represents a pseudogene. This CDR3 contains 13 residues. The CDR3 here is CASCWGSTDTQYF. CDR3 DNA: TGTGCCAGCTGCTGGGGGAGCACAGATACGCAGTATTTT.